This TCR beta chain comes out of a study of cytomegalovirus exposure and HLA in healthy donors (dated by TCRdb to between 2016 and 2019). Describing the broader study: According to a later analysis, one platform produced both the 110 or so validation repertoires and the roughly 650 repertoires of the first cohort. The study aimed to test whether cataloging public T cell receptors could reveal signatures of past pathogen exposure. Along with the roughly 670-subject first cohort, a separate validation cohort of 120 different subjects was used. High-throughput TCR immunosequencing, statistical association of individual TCRs with disease status, and machine learning were combined to predict cytomegalovirus infection status.

The germline V gene yields MNHEY for CDR1 and SVGAGI for CDR2. Counted from cysteine to phenylalanine, this CDR3 has 15 amino acids. Of all the DNA, just the CDR3 is kept, 45 bases in frame from base 1. V ends up 5 bases short and J 4 bases short, with an unmatched junction base count of 7. Separate from the approximately 700-subject first cohort, the validation cohort of 120 subjects was the group to which the donors belonged. Beyond this particular receptor, the publication reports: All 120 or so repertoires were used to score co-occurrence in the validation cohort in a later analysis, because that analysis had no HLA typing for the cohort. Most TCR sequences were observed very rarely across donors, whereas some public TCRs were present in many individuals. A later analysis found that TCRs clustered in the first cohort also tended to co-occur in the 95 to 150 validation repertoires, with approximately 95% of cluster scores above 0. The authors suggested that the approach could potentially be extended to other disease states and immunological phenotypes. The study listed 170 or so TCR beta chains as associated with cytomegalovirus. Three of the identified cytomegalovirus-associated TCR beta chains were confirmed in vitro to be specific for cytomegalovirus antigens. In both the original and validation cohorts, the classifier was reported to diagnose cytomegalovirus status with high specificity and sensitivity.

Libraries were prepared through the immunoSEQ multiplex PCR assay. From the authors' description of their analysis: A statistical classification framework was built to diagnose cytomegalovirus status from the catalog of TCR beta chain sequences. Entries here come from immuneACCESS through TCRdb and include only in-frame sequences with V and J called. Some clones fail to appear in such tables; in the studies checked, an unresolved V gene covers under half of the shortfall, and the cause of the remainder is unknown. V, J and clone size are taken as reported in that table, and D and trimming were inferred from the DNA itself. A total of 50,000 or so clones appear in this sample, around 90% of them only once. Together, the top ten hold about 2% of the sample. This clone was picked up a small number of times. The specificity of this receptor is unknown. No per-base quality is available; no much larger clone lies one base away.

Sequencing used PBMCs. The origin of this receptor is a woman aged 25 to 39 in good health and CMV-seronegative. The sequence joins TRBV6-5 to TRBJ2-7, with 11 bases in between that match TRBD1. The CDR3: CASSTGTGGFYEQYF. The sequenced DNA: TGTGCCAGCAGTACCGGGACAGGGGGTTTTTACGAGCAGTACTTC.